These 10 T cell receptor beta chains came from one sample sequenced in a study of PD-L1 blockade in urothelial cancer. Some clones are missing from TCRdb's copy, which holds only in-frame ones; the method was immunoSEQ multiplex PCR. The top ten clones hold 3% to 4% of a sample with 25,000 to 35,000 clones, about four fifths of them seen once. Stated time point: peripheral blood 6 weeks after treatment start. The sequencing used PBMCs, collected around atezolizumab (anti-PD-L1) treatment. Source of these receptors: a man between 70 and 80 years old with urothelial cancer.

The rearrangement joins TRBV19 to TRBJ1-3; TRBD1 is a possible D gene (6 bases). Trimming left V 6 bases short and J 0 bases short, with 15 bases between. Germline CDR1 is LNHDA and CDR2 is SQIVND (reference sequence). This CDR3 has 16 amino acids. CDR3 amino acids: CASRSGGPSSGNTIYF. CDR3 nucleotide sequence: TGTGCCAGTAGATCGGGGGGGCCGAGCTCTGGAAACACCATATATTTT.

This clone came up a few times. This chain connects TRBV7-2 to TRBJ2-2, with TRBD2 identical over 10 bases. The CDR3 is 16 residues long. With 1 base clipped from V and 3 bases from J, the junction kept 2 bases outside the gene matches. Per germline, CDR1 SGHTA and CDR2 FQGNSA. The CDR3 region is CASSLGTSGYTGELFF. The DNA of the CDR3 is TGTGCCAGCAGCTTAGGGACTAGCGGCTACACCGGGGAGCTGTTTTTT.

The rearrangement joins TRBV5-6 to TRBJ2-7; perhaps TRBD2 as D (5 bases). CDR1 SGHDT and CDR2 YYEEEE come from the germline V gene. With 5 bases removed from V and 4 bases from J, the gap between germline ends came to 16 bases. The CDR3 totals 14 residues. CDR3 region: CASRSLSARYEQYF. DNA of the CDR3: TGTGCCAGCAGGTCCCTTAGCGCAAGGTACGAGCAGTACTTC.

This chain joins TRBV2 and TRBJ1-1; D ambiguous. The CDR3 runs to 11 residues. Trimming left V 4 bases short and J 4 bases short, with 4 bases between. Germline CDR1 SNHLY, CDR2 FYNNEI. The CDR3 is CASSVLTEAFF. As DNA, the CDR3 is TGTGCCAGCAGTGTTCTCACTGAAGCTTTCTTT.

This sequence joins TRBV5-1 and TRBJ1-6, with TRBD1 identical over 9 bases. V trimming: 7 bases; J trimming: 7 bases; junction bases outside the gene matches: 6. Germline V gene data show CDR1 as SGHRS and CDR2 as YFSETQ. The length of the CDR3 is 14 residues. In DNA, the CDR3 is TGCGCCAGCGGGGAGACAGGGGGAAATTCACCCCTCCACTTT. Translated: CASGETGGNSPLHF.

This clone has a handful of counts. The genes are TRBV28 and TRBJ1-5; D perhaps matches TRBD1 (6 bases). CDR3 size: 15 residues. V lost 6 bases to trimming and J lost 0 bases, with 12 bases between them. Germline loops: CDR1 MDHEN, CDR2 SYDVKM. CDR3 nucleotide sequence: TGTGCCAGCAGACGTACAGGGAATAGCAATCAGCCCCAGCATTTT. It translates to CASRRTGNSNQPQHF.

The chain combines TRBV28 with TRBJ1-2; D call uncertain. Germline-derived CDR1 and CDR2 are MDHEN and SYDVKM. The CDR3 covers 14 residues. V was pared by 8 bases and J by 5 bases, with 18 bases between. Written as DNA, the CDR3 is TGTGCCAGCTCCTTATTCAGGAACTCATATGGCTACACCTTC. This codes for CASSLFRNSYGYTF.

The rearrangement uses TRBV7-3 and TRBJ2-7; 11 bases agree with TRBD1. Germline V gives CDR1 SGHTA, CDR2 FQGTGA. J was trimmed by 5 bases and V by 3 bases; bases with no gene match: 3. The CDR3 length is 14 residues. Here the CDR3 reads CASSLGQGVDEQYF. The CDR3 DNA reads TGTGCCAGCAGCTTGGGACAGGGGGTAGACGAGCAGTACTTC.

The chain carries TRBV11-2 and TRBJ2-5; D is unresolved. The V gene's germline CDR1 is SGHAT and CDR2 FQNNGV. The CDR3 runs 13 residues. Trimming cost V 3 bases and J 1 base, with 6 bases left between them. CDR3 region: CASSFEIQETQYF. The CDR3 DNA reads as TGTGCCAGCAGCTTTGAGATCCAAGAGACCCAGTACTTC. The full variable domain, with the rest looked up from reference TRBV11-2 and TRBJ2-5, is EAGVAQSPRYKIIEKRQSVAFWCNPISGHATLYWYQQILGQGPKLLIQFQNNGVVDDSQLPKDRFSAERLKGVDSTLKIQPAKLEDSAVYLCASSFEIQETQYFGPGTRLLVL.

V usage is TRBV10-3 and J usage is TRBJ2-5; 7 nucleotides line up with TRBD2. Trimming at V came to 8 bases and at J to 0 bases, leaving 3 bases not matched to a gene. Germline V gene data show CDR1 as ENHRY and CDR2 as SYGVKD. This CDR3 is 13 amino acids long. The CDR3 DNA reads as TGTGCCATCTCCGGGGGGAACCAAGAGACCCAGTACTTC. Translated, it gives CAISGGNQETQYF.